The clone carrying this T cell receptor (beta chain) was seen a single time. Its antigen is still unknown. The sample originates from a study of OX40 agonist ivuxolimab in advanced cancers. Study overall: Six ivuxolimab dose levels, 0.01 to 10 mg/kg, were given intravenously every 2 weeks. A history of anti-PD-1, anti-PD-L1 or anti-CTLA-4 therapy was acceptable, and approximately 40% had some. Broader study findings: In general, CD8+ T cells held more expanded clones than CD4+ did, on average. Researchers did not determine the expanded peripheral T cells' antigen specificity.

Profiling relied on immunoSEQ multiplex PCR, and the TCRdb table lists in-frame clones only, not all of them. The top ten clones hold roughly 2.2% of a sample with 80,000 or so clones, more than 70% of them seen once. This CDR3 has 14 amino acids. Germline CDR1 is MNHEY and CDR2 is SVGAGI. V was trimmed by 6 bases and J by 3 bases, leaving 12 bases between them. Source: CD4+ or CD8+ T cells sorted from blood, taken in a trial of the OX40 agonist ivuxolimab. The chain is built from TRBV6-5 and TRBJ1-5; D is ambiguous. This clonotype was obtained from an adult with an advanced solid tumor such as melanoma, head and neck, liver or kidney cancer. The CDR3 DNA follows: TGTGCCAGCAGAGGCATCACCCTCAATCAGCCCCAGCATTTT. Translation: CASRGITLNQPQHF.